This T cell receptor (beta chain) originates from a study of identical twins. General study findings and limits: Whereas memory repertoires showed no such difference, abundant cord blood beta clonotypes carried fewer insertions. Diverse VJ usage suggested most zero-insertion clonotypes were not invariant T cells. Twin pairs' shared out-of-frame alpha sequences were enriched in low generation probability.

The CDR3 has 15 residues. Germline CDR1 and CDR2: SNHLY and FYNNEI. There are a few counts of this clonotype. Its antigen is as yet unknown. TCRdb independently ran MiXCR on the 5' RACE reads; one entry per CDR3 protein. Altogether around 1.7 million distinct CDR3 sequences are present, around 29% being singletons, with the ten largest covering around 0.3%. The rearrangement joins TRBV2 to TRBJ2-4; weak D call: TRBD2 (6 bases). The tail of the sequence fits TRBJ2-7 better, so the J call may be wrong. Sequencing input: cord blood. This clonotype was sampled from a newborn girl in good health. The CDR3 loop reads CASSDPGGAVREQYF. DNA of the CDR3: TGTGCCAGCAGTGACCCCGGGGGAGCAGTGCGCGAGCAGTACTTC.